These 22 T cell receptor beta chains were all obtained from the same sample, sequenced in a study of blood T cell repertoires in COVID-19. Sequencing used immunoSEQ multiplex PCR; TCRdb keeps in-frame clones, though not all of them. The sample lists under 300,000 clones, 75% to 90% seen once, with approximately 1.5% in the top ten. What was sequenced was PBMCs or T cells enriched from blood (not recorded which). These receptors were collected from a woman aged 40-49 years who had recovered from COVID-19.

This rearrangement joins TRBV5-1 to TRBJ2-6, with 9 bases identical to TRBD1. This CDR3 comprises 18 residues. V shed 4 bases, J shed 4 bases, and the junction held 12 bases outside the gene matches. Germline CDR1 reads SGHRS; CDR2 reads YFSETQ. The CDR3 nucleotides read TGCGCCAGCAGCCCACTGGGACAGGGAGTATCCGGGGCCAACGTCCTGACTTTC. Its protein product is CASSPLGQGVSGANVLTF.

The chain uses TRBV10-3 and TRBJ2-7; no reliable D call. Per the germline V gene, CDR1 is ENHRY and CDR2 is SYGVKD. The CDR3 has 12 residues. V lost 3 bases and J lost 6, with 9 bases in between. The CDR3 loop reads CAISETYSEQYF. CDR3 in DNA: TGTGCCATCAGTGAAACCTATTCCGAGCAGTACTTC.

The V and J genes are TRBV11-2 and TRBJ2-1, with TRBD2 matching over 10 bases. Germline V CDR1 and CDR2: SGHAT, FQNNGV. The CDR3 sequence is 14 residues long. The V and J ends lost 2 bases and 8 bases, in that order; junction bases with no gene match: 3. The CDR3 nucleotides read TGTGCCAGCAGCTTAAACCTAGCGGGAGATGAGCAGTTCTTC. Translating gives CASSLNLAGDEQFF.

This chain connects TRBV15 to TRBJ2-5; 7 bases fit TRBD2. CDR3 length: 17 amino acids. Losses at the gene ends were 5 bases for V and 5 bases for J; bases not matched to a gene: 17. The germline gives CDR1 LNHNV, CDR2 YYDKDF (reference sequence). CDR3 DNA: TGTGCCACCAGCGGGATGTCTAGCGGCTCCCCGCGGGAGACCCAGTACTTC. It yields the protein CATSGMSSGSPRETQYF.

The chain combines TRBV5-5 with TRBJ1-2; D is unresolved. Between the trimmed V and J ends, which lost 0 bases and 4 bases, there was a span of 13 bases. CDR3 size: 15 residues. In germline, CDR1 is SGHKS, CDR2 YYEKEE (reference sequence). The CDR3 reads CASSLAPGEAYGYTF. The CDR3 coding sequence is TGTGCCAGCAGCTTGGCACCGGGAGAAGCCTATGGCTACACCTTC. The entire variable domain, with the rest obtained from reference TRBV5-5 and TRBJ1-2, is as follows: DAGVTQSPTHLIKTRGQQVTLRCSPISGHKSVSWYQQVLGQGPQFIFQYYEKEERGRGNFPDRFSARQFPNYSSELNVNALLLGDSALYLCASSLAPGEAYGYTFGSGTRLTVV.

The chain is built from TRBV19 and TRBJ1-5; D is unresolved. Germline lookup yields CDR1 LNHDA and CDR2 SQIVND (reference sequence). V lost 6 bases and J lost 2, with 17 bases in between. CDR3 size: 16 residues. CDR3 nucleotide sequence: TGTGCCAGTAGGAACGCGGGTACTGGGGGCAATCAGCCCCAGCATTTT. This codes for CASRNAGTGGNQPQHF.

V gene TRBV12-3 or TRBV12-4 combines with J gene TRBJ1-1; no clear D. The CDR3 is made up of 13 amino acids. V was cut by 5 bases and J by 7 bases, with 14 bases left in between. In DNA form, the CDR3 reads TGTGCCAGCAGTACCGGCCGCGGTGTTGAAGCTTTCTTT. Translation: CASSTGRGVEAFF.

V and J are TRBV19 and TRBJ2-1; TRBD1 is a possible D gene (7 bases). The CDR3 length is 14 residues. Germline CDR1 and CDR2: LNHDA and SQIVND (reference sequence). Between the trimmed V and J ends, which lost 4 bases and 9 bases, there was a span of 16 bases. CDR3 bases: TGTGCCAGTAGTACCCAGGAGGGGGCCGGTGAGCAGTTCTTC. It is translated as CASSTQEGAGEQFF.

V and J are TRBV28 and TRBJ1-5; 7 nucleotides line up with TRBD1. The junction had 15 bases not matched to a gene; V was cut back by 7 bases and J by 6 bases. Germline V CDR1 and CDR2: MDHEN, SYDVKM. CDR3 size: 16 residues. The CDR3 bases are TGTGCCAGCACCTCGGACAGGCAGCCCTACAGTCAGCCCCAGCATTTT. Amino acids: CASTSDRQPYSQPQHF. The complete variable domain, with remaining parts taken from reference TRBV28 and TRBJ1-5, reads DVKVTQSSRYLVKRTGEKVFLECVQDMDHENMFWYRQDPGLGLRLIYFSYDVKMKEKGDIPEGYSVSREKKERFSLILESASTNQTSMYLCASTSDRQPYSQPQHFGDGTRLSIL.

J is TRBJ1-5 and V is TRBV7-2, with TRBD1 identical over 10 bases. The trim removed 6 bases at V and 10 bases at J, leaving 6 bases unmatched. CDR3 size: 13 residues. Looked up from germline, CDR1 is SGHTA and CDR2 is FQGNSA. The CDR3 DNA follows: TGTGCCAGCAGTCGACAGGGGGCCTTACCCCAGCATTTT. Encoded protein: CASSRQGALPQHF.

For the CDR3, the DNA is TGCGCCAGCAGCGACACAGTGAACACTGAAGCTTTCTTT. This encodes CASSDTVNTEAFF. The genes are TRBV4-1 and TRBJ1-1; unclear D gene. Germline V gene sequence: CDR1 MGHRA, CDR2 YSYEKL. The CDR3 extends over 13 amino acids. V lost 5 bases to trimming and J lost 0 bases, with 7 bases between them.

The chain combines TRBV12-2 with TRBJ1-5. TRBV12-2 is annotated as a pseudogene. CDR3 length: 17 residues. For the CDR3, the DNA is TGTGCAAGTCTCCCTCCCGGGGATGAGAATAGCAATCAGCCCCAGCATTTT. Encoded protein: CASLPPGDENSNQPQHF.

The J gene is TRBJ2-7, the V gene TRBV27; 8 bases agree with TRBD1. CDR1 is MNHEY and CDR2 is SMNVEV in the germline V gene (reference sequence). V shed 3 bases, J shed 6 bases, and the junction held 1 base outside the gene matches. The CDR3 has 12 residues. CDR3 region: CASSFGQGEQYF. CDR3 nucleotide sequence: TGTGCCAGCAGTTTCGGACAGGGCGAGCAGTACTTC.

The rearrangement uses TRBV2 and TRBJ1-2, with D possibly matching TRBD1 (6 bases). The CDR3 is made up of 12 amino acids. Per germline, CDR1 SNHLY and CDR2 FYNNEI. Trimming took off 6 bases at V and 4 bases at J, with 9 bases between the two ends. CDR3 amino acids: CASSAGAYGYTF. Written as DNA, the CDR3 is TGTGCCAGCAGCGCAGGGGCCTATGGCTACACCTTC. The full variable domain, with the rest looked up from reference TRBV2 and TRBJ1-2, is EPEVTQTPSHQVTQMGQEVILRCVPISNHLYFYWYRQILGQKVEFLVSFYNNEISEKSEIFDDQFSVERPDGSNFTLKIRSTKLEDSAMYFCASSAGAYGYTFGSGTRLTVV.

About this clone: One end of the junction is discordant with germline, which a read error may explain. The chain combines TRBV7-9 with TRBJ1-2; the D is unclear. Germline CDR1 reads SEHNR; CDR2 reads FQNEAQ (reference sequence). This CDR3 is 8 amino acids long. DNA of the CDR3: TGTGCCAGCAGCTTAATGAGCTTC. Its translation: CASSLMSF.

The DNA for the CDR3 is TGTGCCACCAGCACTTACACGAATGAGCAGTTCTTC. Its protein product is CATSTYTNEQFF. V is TRBV15 and J is TRBJ2-1; D is unclear. The CDR3 is 12 residues long. V was shortened by 4 bases and J by 7 bases, with 8 bases between the two germline ends. The germline V gene has CDR1 LNHNV and CDR2 YYDKDF (reference sequence).

The rearrangement links TRBV28 to TRBJ1-6, with TRBD1 matching 10 bases. V lost 6 bases and J lost 7; bases outside the gene matches: 3. This CDR3 spans 14 amino acids. Looked up from germline, CDR1 is MDHEN and CDR2 is SYDVKM. Here the CDR3 reads CASSQGQGNSPLHF. The DNA of the CDR3 is TGTGCCAGCAGCCAGGGACAGGGGAATTCACCCCTCCACTTT.

This chain uses TRBV5-1 with TRBJ2-2, with 11 nucleotides matching TRBD2. J gave up 4 bases and V 2 bases, and 1 base lay outside the gene matches. Germline V gene data show CDR1 as SGHRS and CDR2 as YFSETQ. CDR3 length equals 15 residues. DNA for the CDR3: TGCGCCAGCAGCTTCGGGACTAGCGGCACCGGGGAGCTGTTTTTT. Protein: CASSFGTSGTGELFF.

This clone was detected only a few times. The CDR3 here is CAWSTTGGGSNQPQHF. CDR3 sequence (DNA): TGTGCCTGGAGTACGACAGGGGGTGGAAGCAATCAGCCCCAGCATTTT. This chain links TRBV30 with TRBJ1-5; the match to TRBD1 covers 9 bases. From germline, CDR1 is GTSNPN and CDR2 SVGIG (reference sequence). This CDR3 contains 16 residues. The V and J ends lost 2 bases and 1 base, in that order; junction bases with no gene match: 6.

The chain links TRBV9 to TRBJ1-2; D might be TRBD1 (5 bases). The germline gives CDR1 SGDLS, CDR2 YYNGEE. This CDR3 contains 13 residues. Trimming took off 0 bases at V and 7 bases at J, with 10 bases between the two ends. The CDR3 spells CASSVVGGIGYTF. As DNA, the CDR3 is TGTGCCAGCAGCGTAGTGGGGGGTATTGGCTACACCTTC.

Only a few counts were recorded for this clone. The V gene is TRBV5-6, the J gene TRBJ2-7; a weak D match, TRBD1 (6 bases). The CDR3 length is 15 residues. CDR1 and CDR2 from the germline V gene are SGHDT and YYEEEE. V was shortened by 4 bases and J by 0 bases, with 14 bases between the two germline ends. The CDR3 loop is CASSQIGQISYEQYF. In nucleotides, the CDR3 is TGTGCCAGCAGCCAAATAGGACAGATCTCCTACGAGCAGTACTTC. Complete variable domain (other parts from reference TRBV5-6 and TRBJ2-7): DAGVTQSPTHLIKTRGQQVTLRCSPKSGHDTVSWYQQALGQGPQFIFQYYEEEERQRGNFPDRFSGHQFPNYSSELNVNALLLGDSALYLCASSQIGQISYEQYFGPGTRLTVT.

This sequence joins TRBV7-9 and TRBJ2-5; 7 nucleotides line up with TRBD1. CDR1 is SEHNR, CDR2 FQNEAQ, per germline (reference sequence). The CDR3 loop spans 15 amino acids. The V and J ends lost 3 bases and 2 bases, in that order; junction bases with no gene match: 6. The CDR3 sequence is CASSLVEQGQETQYF. CDR3 nucleotide sequence: TGTGCCAGCAGCTTGGTAGAACAGGGGCAAGAGACCCAGTACTTC.